Each of the 3 T cell receptor beta chains below was sequenced from the same sample in a study of cytomegalovirus exposure and HLA in healthy donors. In the PCR, 60 Vbeta and 13 Jbeta primers were used. TCRdb's table, derived via immunoSEQ multiplex PCR, lists solely in-frame clones and lacks some. The table has 150,000 to 200,000 clones, around 77% seen once; the top ten hold 1%. Sequenced sample: PBMCs. Every receptor here comes from a woman in her forties or fifties in good health and CMV-seropositive.

The CDR3 bases are TGCGCCAGCAGCATGCAGGGGGCAGATACGCAGTATTTT. This codes for CASSMQGADTQYF. The chain links TRBV5-1 to TRBJ2-3; 7 bases agree with TRBD1. Germline V gives CDR1 SGHRS, CDR2 YFSETQ. V gave up 4 bases and J gave up 4 bases; unmatched junction bases: 3. CDR3 length: 13 amino acids.

The chain carries TRBV7-3 and TRBJ1-5, with a possible D match to TRBD1 (6 bases). CDR3 length equals 18 residues. V lost 1 base and J lost 0, with 16 bases in between. CDR1 SGHTA and CDR2 FQGTGA come from the germline V gene. The CDR3 protein is CASSLRAPGAYSNQPQHF. CDR3 nucleotides: TGTGCCAGCAGCTTAAGGGCCCCAGGGGCGTATAGCAATCAGCCCCAGCATTTT. The complete variable domain, with remaining parts taken from reference TRBV7-3 and TRBJ1-5, reads GAGVSQTPSNKVTEKGKYVELRCDPISGHTALYWYRQSLGQGPEFLIYFQGTGAADDSGLPNDRFFAVRPEGSVSTLKIQRTERGDSAVYLCASSLRAPGAYSNQPQHFGDGTRLSIL.

The rearrangement joins TRBV15 to TRBJ1-5; D might be TRBD1 (6 bases). The CDR3 contains 16 residues. In germline, CDR1 is LNHNV, CDR2 YYDKDF (reference sequence). Trimming left V 2 bases short and J 1 base short, with 12 bases between. DNA of the CDR3: TGTGCCACCAGCAGACAGGGGCAGGTCAGCAATCAGCCCCAGCATTTT. Translating it yields CATSRQGQVSNQPQHF.